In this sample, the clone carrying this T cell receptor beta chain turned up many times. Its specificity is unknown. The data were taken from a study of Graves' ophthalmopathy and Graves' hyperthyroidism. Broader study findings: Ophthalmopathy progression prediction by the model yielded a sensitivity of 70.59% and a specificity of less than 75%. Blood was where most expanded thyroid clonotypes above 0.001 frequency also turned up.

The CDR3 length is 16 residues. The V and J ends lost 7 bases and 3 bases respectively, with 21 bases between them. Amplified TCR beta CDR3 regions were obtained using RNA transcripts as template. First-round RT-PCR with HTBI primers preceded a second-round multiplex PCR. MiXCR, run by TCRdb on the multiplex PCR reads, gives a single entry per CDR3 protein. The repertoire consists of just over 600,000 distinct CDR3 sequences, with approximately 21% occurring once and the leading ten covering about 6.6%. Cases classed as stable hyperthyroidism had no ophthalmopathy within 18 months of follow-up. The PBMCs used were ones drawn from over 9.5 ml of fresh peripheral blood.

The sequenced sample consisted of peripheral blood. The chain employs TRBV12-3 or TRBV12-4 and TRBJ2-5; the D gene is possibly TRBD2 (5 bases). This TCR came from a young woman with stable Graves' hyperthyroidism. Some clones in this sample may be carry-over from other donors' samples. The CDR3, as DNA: TGTGCCAGCACCCTGCGGGTTACGGGTAAAAAAGAGACCCAGTACTTC. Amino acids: CASTLRVTGKKETQYF.